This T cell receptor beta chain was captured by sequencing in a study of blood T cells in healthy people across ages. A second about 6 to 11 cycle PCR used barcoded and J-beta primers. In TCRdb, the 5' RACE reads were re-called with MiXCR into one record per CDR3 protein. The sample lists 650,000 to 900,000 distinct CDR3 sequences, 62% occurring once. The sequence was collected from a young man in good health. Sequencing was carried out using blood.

The chain's CDR3 is CASSNPRQTPTYEQYF. The CDR3 bases are TGTGCCAGCAGTAACCCACGGCAGACCCCTACCTACGAGCAGTACTTC. This sequence joins TRBV25-1 and TRBJ2-5; no clear D gene. The DNA matches TRBJ2-7 better at its end, which makes the J call doubtful. Germline V gene data show CDR1 as MGHDK and CDR2 as SYGVNS. CDR3 size: 16 residues.